The 5 T cell receptor beta chains below all came from one sample that was sequenced in a study of cytomegalovirus exposure and HLA in healthy donors. 13 Jbeta primers and 60 Vbeta primers were used for the PCR. Method: immunoSEQ multiplex PCR; TCRdb's copy keeps in-frame clones and lacks some. The sample has roughly 120,000 clones; 65% to 80% are singletons. Sequencing used PBMCs. All receptors come from a woman aged 55 to 70 in good health and CMV-seropositive.

The chain joins TRBV21-1 to TRBJ1-4; no check of the table's D call, TRBD1, against the DNA was made. TRBV21-1 is tagged as a pseudogene. The CDR3 has 14 amino acids. In DNA form, the CDR3 reads TGTGCCAGCAGCGTCGACAGCCCTTGGGAAAAACTGTTTTTT. As protein: CASSVDSPWEKLFF.

This clone was seen once. The V and J genes are TRBV7-9 and TRBJ2-3; D perhaps matches TRBD2 (5 bases). This CDR3 is built from 16 residues. V was cut by 2 bases and J by 3 bases, with 15 bases left in between. Germline-derived CDR1 and CDR2 are SEHNR and FQNEAQ (reference sequence). The CDR3 coding sequence is TGTGCCAGCAGCTTACTTCCTATCCCGGGGACAGATACGCAGTATTTT. Protein sequence: CASSLLPIPGTDTQYF. Full variable domain (outside the CDR3, taken from reference TRBV7-9 and TRBJ2-3): DTGVSQNPRHKITKRGQNVTFRCDPISEHNRLYWYRQTLGQGPEFLTYFQNEAQLEKSRLLSDRFSAERPKGSFSTLEIQRTEQGDSAMYLCASSLLPIPGTDTQYFGPGTRLTVL.

The chain couples TRBV19 to TRBJ1-5; unclear D gene. The CDR3 is 16 residues long. Trimming took 3 bases from V and 1 from J, leaving 13 bases between them. CDR1 is LNHDA and CDR2 is SQIVND in the germline V gene (reference sequence). This chain's CDR3 is CASSIGGPRSNQPQHF. The CDR3, as DNA: TGTGCCAGTAGTATTGGAGGTCCCAGGAGCAATCAGCCCCAGCATTTT.

The CDR3 DNA is TGTGCCAGCAGGGCAGGGACTAGCGGAGGCAAGTACTTC. Its translation is CASRAGTSGGKYF. The chain links TRBV2 to TRBJ2-7, with 11 bases that match TRBD2. With V trimmed by 6 bases and J by 11 bases, 9 bases remained unmatched. CDR3 length equals 13 residues. Germline CDR1 is SNHLY and CDR2 is FYNNEI.

V gene TRBV4-1 combines with J gene TRBJ2-3, with 8 bases aligning to TRBD2. Germline V gene lookup returns CDR1 MGHRA and CDR2 YSYEKL. The CDR3 has 15 amino acids. V was pared by 1 base and J by 7 bases, with 7 bases of the junction left unmatched. The CDR3 loop reads CASSQVGTRDYTQYF. CDR3 DNA sequence: TGCGCCAGCAGCCAAGTAGGGACTAGGGATTATACGCAGTATTTT.